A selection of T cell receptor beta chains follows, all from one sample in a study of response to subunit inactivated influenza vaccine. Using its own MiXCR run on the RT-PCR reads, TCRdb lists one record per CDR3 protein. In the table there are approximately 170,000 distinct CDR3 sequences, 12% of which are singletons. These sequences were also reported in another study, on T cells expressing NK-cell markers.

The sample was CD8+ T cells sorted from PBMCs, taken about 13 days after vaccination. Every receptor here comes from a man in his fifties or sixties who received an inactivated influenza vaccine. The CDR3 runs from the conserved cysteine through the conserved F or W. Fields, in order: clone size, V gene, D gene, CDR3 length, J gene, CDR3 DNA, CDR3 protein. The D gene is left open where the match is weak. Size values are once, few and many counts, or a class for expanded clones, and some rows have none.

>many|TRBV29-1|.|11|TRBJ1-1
TGCAGCGTTCCCCCAGGGCCTGAAGCTTTCTTT
CSVPPGPEAFF
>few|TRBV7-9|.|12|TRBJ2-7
TGTGCCAGCAGCTTAGCGGTTGGCGAGCAGTACTTC
CASSLAVGEQYF
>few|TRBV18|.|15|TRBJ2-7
TGTGCCAGCTCACCCGCAGGGGTCCTCTCCTACGAGCAGTACTTC
CASSPAGVLSYEQYF
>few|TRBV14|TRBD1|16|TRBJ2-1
TGTGCCAGCAGCCAATCAACCGGGACAGGACACAATGAGCAGTTCTTC
CASSQSTGTGHNEQFF
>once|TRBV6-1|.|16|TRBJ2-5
TGTGCCAGCAGTGAATTCGGACTAGGGGGCCCAGAGACCCAGTACTTC
CASSEFGLGGPETQYF
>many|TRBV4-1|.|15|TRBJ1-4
TGCGCCAGCAGCCAAGATCGTTCTTATAGGGAAAAACTGTTTTTT
CASSQDRSYREKLFF
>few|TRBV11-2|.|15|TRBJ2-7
TGTGCCAGCAGCCCCGCGACAGGTCATACCTACGAGCAGTACTTC
CASSPATGHTYEQYF
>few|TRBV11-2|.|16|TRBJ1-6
TGTGCCAGCAGCGCCGGGATCTACTCCTATAATTCACCCCTCCACTTT
CASSAGIYSYNSPLHF
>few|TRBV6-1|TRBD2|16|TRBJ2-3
TGTGCCAGCAGTCTCCTACTAGCGGGGGGTACAGATACGCAGTATTTT
CASSLLLAGGTDTQYF
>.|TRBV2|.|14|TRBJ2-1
TGTGCCAGCAGCCTTCGGACAATATACAATGAGCAGTTCTTC
CASSLRTIYNEQFF
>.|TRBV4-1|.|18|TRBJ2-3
TGCGCCAGCAGCAGCCAAAATCACCAGGGAGGGGGAACAGATACGCAGTATTTT
CASSSQNHQGGGTDTQYF
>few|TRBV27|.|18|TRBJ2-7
TGTGCCAGCAGTTTGCAAATCTCAGGGGAGAGGCCCCCCTACGAGCAGTACTTC
CASSLQISGERPPYEQYF
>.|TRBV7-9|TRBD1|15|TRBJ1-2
TGTGCCAGCAGCTGGCCCTCGACAGGGCCAGACGGCTACACCTTC
CASSWPSTGPDGYTF
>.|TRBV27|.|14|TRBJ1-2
TGTGCCAGCAGTCCCCATGACAGGTTCTATGGCCACACCTTC
CASSPHDRFYGHTF
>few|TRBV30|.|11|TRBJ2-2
TGTGCCACGGGCACGGCCGGGGAGCTGTTTTTT
CATGTAGELFF
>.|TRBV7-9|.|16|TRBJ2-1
TGTGCCAGCAGCTTAGGTCGGGTTACCCAAGACAATGAGCAGTTCTTC
CASSLGRVTQDNEQFF
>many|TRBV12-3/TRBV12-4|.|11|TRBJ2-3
TGTGCCAGCACCCAAGCCGCCACGCAGTATTTT
CASTQAATQYF
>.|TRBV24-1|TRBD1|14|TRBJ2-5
TGTGCCACCAGTGACCCTTTACAGGGGGAGACCCAGTACTTC
CATSDPLQGETQYF
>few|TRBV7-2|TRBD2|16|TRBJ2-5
TGTGCCAGCAGCATGATAGCGGGGGTGGGCCAAGAGACCCAGTACTTC
CASSMIAGVGQETQYF
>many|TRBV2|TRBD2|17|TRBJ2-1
TGTGCCAGCAGTGGAGGCCCCACTAGCGGGGCCTACAATGAGCAGTTCTTC
CASSGGPTSGAYNEQFF
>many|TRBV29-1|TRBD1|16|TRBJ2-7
TGCAGCGTTGAGGGAAAGGACAGGGGGAATCCCTACGAGCAGTACTTC
CSVEGKDRGNPYEQYF
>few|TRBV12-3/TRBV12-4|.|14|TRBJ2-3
TGTGCCAGCAGCCTGGAATGGGGCTTGGATACGCAGTATTTT
CASSLEWGLDTQYF
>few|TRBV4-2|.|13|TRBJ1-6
TGTGCCAGCAGCTCCTCCGGGGATTCACCCCTCCACTTT
CASSSSGDSPLHF
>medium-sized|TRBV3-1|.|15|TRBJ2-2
TGTGCCAGCAGCCAGCTGACTCTGAACACCGGGGAGCTGTTTTTT
CASSQLTLNTGELFF
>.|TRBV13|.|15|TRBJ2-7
TGTGCCAGCAGCTTAGGGCTAGCGCACCCCTACGAGCAGTACTTC
CASSLGLAHPYEQYF
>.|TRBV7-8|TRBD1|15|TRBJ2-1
TGTGCCAGCAGCTTAGTTGGGACAGGGAAAAATGAGCAGTTCTTC
CASSLVGTGKNEQFF
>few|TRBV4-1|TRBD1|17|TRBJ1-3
TGCGCCAGCAGCCAAGTAATCTTCAGGGGGACTGGAAACACCATATATTTT
CASSQVIFRGTGNTIYF
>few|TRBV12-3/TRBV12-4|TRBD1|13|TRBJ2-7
TGTGCCAGCAGTTTAGCCAGGGGGATTGAGCAGTACTTC
CASSLARGIEQYF
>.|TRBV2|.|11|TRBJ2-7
TGTGCCAGCAGTGAAAACTACGAGCAGTACTTC
CASSENYEQYF
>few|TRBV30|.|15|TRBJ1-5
TGTGCCTGGGCCCCTCTCGCAGGGAACGATCAGCCCCAGCATTTT
CAWAPLAGNDQPQHF
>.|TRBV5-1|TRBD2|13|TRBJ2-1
TGCGCCAGCAAGCGGGACGCCAACAATGAGCAGTTCTTC
CASKRDANNEQFF
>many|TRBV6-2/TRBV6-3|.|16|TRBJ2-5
TGTGCCAGCAGTGCTCTGAGGGATTGGCCCCAAGAGACCCAGTACTTC
CASSALRDWPQETQYF
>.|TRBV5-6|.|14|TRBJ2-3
TGTGCCAGAGAATATGGCGTCCGCACAGATACGCAGTATTTT
CAREYGVRTDTQYF
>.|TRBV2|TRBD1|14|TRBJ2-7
TGTGCCAGCAGTGACTCGACAGGGGGCAACGAGCAGTCCTTC
CASSDSTGGNEQSF
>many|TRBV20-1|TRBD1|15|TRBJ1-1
TGCAGTGCTAGAGATCGAGGGGACAGCGGCACTGAAGCTTTCTTT
CSARDRGDSGTEAFF
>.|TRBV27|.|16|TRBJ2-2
TGTGCCAGCAGTTATATTGGGGCCCCTGGGACCGGGGAGCTGTTTTTT
CASSYIGAPGTGELFF
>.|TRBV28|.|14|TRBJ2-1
TGTGCCAGCAGTTTGATGAGACGCATCAATGAGCAGTTCTTC
CASSLMRRINEQFF
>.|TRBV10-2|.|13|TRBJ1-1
TGCGCCAGCAGTGAGACAGGGCACACTGAAGCTTTCTTT
CASSETGHTEAFF
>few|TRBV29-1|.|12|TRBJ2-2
TGCAGCGTTGTTGAGGGCACCGGGGAGCTGTTTTTT
CSVVEGTGELFF
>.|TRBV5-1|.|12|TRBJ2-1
TGCGCCAGCAGCTTGGAGGGGGTTTTGGAGTTCTTC
CASSLEGVLEFF
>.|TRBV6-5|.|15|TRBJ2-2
TGTGCCAGCAGTTACTGGGGGACTAACACCGGGGAGCTGTTTTTT
CASSYWGTNTGELFF
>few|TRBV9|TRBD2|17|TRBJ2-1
TGTGCCAGCAACTCATTACCGGGACTAGGGGGAAGCGATGAGCAGTTCTTC
CASNSLPGLGGSDEQFF
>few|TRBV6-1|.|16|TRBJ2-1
TGTGCCAGCAGTCCCCTCCGGGGGAGCTCCTACAATGAGCAGTTCTTC
CASSPLRGSSYNEQFF
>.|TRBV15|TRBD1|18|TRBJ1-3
TGTGCCACCAGCAGAGACGTCCCGGGACAGGGAAGTGGAAACACCATATATTTT
CATSRDVPGQGSGNTIYF
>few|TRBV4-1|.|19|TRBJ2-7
TGCGCCAGCAGCCAAGAATCTATCATTCAGCGGGGACAGTTCTACGAGCAGTACTTC
CASSQESIIQRGQFYEQYF
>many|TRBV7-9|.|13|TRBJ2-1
TGTGCCAGCAGCTTACAGGAGTACAGTGAGCAGTTCTTC
CASSLQEYSEQFF
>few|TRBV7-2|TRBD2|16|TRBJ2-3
TGTGCCAGCACCCTGGGGGGTAGCGGGAGTAAAGATACGCAGTATTTT
CASTLGGSGSKDTQYF
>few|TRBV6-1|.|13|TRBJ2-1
TGTGCCAGCAGTGAAAGGGGTCACAATGAGCAGTTCTTC
CASSERGHNEQFF